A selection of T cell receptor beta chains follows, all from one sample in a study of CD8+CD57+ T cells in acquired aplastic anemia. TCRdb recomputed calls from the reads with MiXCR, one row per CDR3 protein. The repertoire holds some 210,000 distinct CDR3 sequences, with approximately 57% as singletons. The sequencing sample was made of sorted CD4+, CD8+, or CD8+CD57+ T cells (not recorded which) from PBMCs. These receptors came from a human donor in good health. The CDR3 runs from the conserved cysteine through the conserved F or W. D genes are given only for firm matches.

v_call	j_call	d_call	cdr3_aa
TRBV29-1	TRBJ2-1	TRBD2	CSVDGRLAGGTNEQFF
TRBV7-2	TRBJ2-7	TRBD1	CASNKGTDHYEQYF
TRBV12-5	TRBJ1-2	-	CASGLGVGYTF
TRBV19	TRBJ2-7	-	CASSIAGTPIYEQYF
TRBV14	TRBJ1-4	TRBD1	CASSPGGGSGNFNEKLFF
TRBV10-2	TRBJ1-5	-	CASSESAGPNQPQHF
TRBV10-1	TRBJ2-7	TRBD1	CASSPGTGFSYGPYF
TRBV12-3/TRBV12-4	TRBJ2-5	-	CASSIGTTNQETQYF
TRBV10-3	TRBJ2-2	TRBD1	CAIRSSGTGTGELFF
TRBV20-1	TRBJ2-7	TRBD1	CSARGDRGRPFYEQHF
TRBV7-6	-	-	CASSQQGYEQFF
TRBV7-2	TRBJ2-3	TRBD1	CASSATGGADTQYF
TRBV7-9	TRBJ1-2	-	CASSLEGWIYGYTF
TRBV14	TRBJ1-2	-	CASSQVGGNYGYTF
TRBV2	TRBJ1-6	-	CASSSQGWSLHF
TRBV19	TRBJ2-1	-	CASRAQGPNNEQFF
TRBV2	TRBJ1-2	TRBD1	CASSDPGDRGPDGYTF
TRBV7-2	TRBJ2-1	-	CASSSARYNEQFF
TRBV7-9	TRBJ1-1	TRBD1	CASSKTGGEDTEAFF
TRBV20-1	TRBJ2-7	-	CSSRTDSYEQYF
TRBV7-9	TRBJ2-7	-	CASSLALGYEQYF
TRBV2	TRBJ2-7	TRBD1	CANSGQQNYEQYF
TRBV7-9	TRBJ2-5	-	CASSSHAGGVTQYF
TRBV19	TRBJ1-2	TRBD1	CASNRGTGYGYTF
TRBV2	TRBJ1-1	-	CASSDGSYEAFF
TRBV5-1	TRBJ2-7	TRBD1	CASMMGQESYEQYF
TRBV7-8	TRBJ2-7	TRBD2	CASSLPAGAPPYEQYF
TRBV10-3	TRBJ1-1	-	CAISGPGALRMNTEAFF
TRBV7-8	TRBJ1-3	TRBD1	CASSQGTGVGNTIYF
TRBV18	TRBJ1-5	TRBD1	CASSPPPGQGINQPQHF
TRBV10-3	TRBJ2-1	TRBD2	CAIMIPGTSGAPTDTQFF
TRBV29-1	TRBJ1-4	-	CSARWGRINEKLFF
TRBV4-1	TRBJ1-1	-	CASSQAPSGRENTEAFF
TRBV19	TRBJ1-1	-	CASSWGGATEAFF
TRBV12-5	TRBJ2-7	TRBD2	CASVPGLGLYEQYF
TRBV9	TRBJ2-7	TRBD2	CASSTSGGGLDEQYF
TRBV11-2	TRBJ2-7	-	CASSSQTRHEQYF
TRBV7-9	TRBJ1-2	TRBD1	CASSPTLGQGYGYTF
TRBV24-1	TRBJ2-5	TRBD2	CATSDAGGEAYQETQYF
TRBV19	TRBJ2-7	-	CASSSSVGFYEQYF
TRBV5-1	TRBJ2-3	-	CASSLDSTSTDTQYF
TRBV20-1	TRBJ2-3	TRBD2	CSARCPTGTSGGAADTQYF
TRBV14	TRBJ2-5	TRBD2	CASSQKERSGGVETQYF
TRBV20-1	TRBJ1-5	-	CSAESPSDQPQHF
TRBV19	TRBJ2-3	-	CATRGEGRVQYF
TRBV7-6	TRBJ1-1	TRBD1	CASSLGVQQGRFSYNEQFF
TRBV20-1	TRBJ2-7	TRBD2	CSARGSGAGVNEQYF
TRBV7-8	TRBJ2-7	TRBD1	CASSPRGGQGAGEQYF
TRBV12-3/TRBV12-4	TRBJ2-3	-	CASSLGWNTQYF
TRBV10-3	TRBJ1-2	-	CAISEGQIYGYTF
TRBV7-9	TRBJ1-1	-	CASSSGSMNTEAFF
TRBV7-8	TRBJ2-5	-	CASSQMWRTESEGETQYF
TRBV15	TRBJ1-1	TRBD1	CATSIWMGQGDTEAFF
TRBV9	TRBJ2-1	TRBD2	CASSDRLAGVQFF